This section outlines one TCR beta chain sequence together with its context. Its target is unknown. The sample originates from a study of CD8+ T cells in alopecia areata. General study points: Scalp data also include sequences from resident alphabeta T cells of normal skin. With patients, TCR sharing proved less clear than in mice, a difference possibly related to HLA. Higher clonality than in normal scalp was seen in lesional scalp, especially alopecia totalis/universalis.

CDR3 length: 15 amino acids. The germline gives CDR1 SGHVS, CDR2 FNYEAQ. V shed 3 bases, J shed 10 bases, and the junction held 11 bases outside the gene matches. PBMCs provided sorted CD4+ and CD8+ T cells. After isolation, RNA underwent reverse transcription to generate cDNA as the sequencing template. The table came from immunoSEQ multiplex PCR; TCRdb's copy has only in-frame clones and leaves some out. Among about 110,000 clones listed, 55% to 75% were seen once. The source material was CD8+ T cells sorted from blood. The sequence was obtained from a human donor in good health. The rearrangement uses TRBV7-6 and TRBJ2-1, with TRBD2 matching over 8 bases. The CDR3 sequence is CASSLAGGAYEEQFF. DNA for the CDR3: TGTGCCAGCAGCTTGGCCGGGGGGGCCTATGAGGAGCAGTTCTTC.